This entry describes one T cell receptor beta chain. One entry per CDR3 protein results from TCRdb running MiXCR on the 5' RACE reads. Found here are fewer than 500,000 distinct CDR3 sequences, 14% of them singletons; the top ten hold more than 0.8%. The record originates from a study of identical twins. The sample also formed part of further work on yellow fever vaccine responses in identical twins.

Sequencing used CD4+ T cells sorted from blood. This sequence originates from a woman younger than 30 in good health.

The CDR3 region is CASSLGTSVDTQYF. In nucleotides, the CDR3 is TGTGCCAGCAGTTTAGGGACTAGCGTAGATACGCAGTATTTT. The chain carries TRBV27 and TRBJ2-3; 10 bases map to TRBD2. CDR1 is MNHEY and CDR2 is SMNVEV in the germline V gene (reference sequence). V gave up 2 bases and J gave up 5 bases; unmatched junction bases: 1. This CDR3 is built from 14 residues.